Each of the 24 T cell receptor beta chains below was sequenced from the same sample in a study of immune evolution from preneoplasia to lung adenocarcinoma. TCRdb's table, derived via immunoSEQ multiplex PCR, lists solely in-frame clones and lacks some. The table lists just over 6,000 clones, about four fifths of them singletons. The sequenced sample was FFPE adjacent normal lung tissue. The receptor set was obtained from a donor aged 70 or over with lung adenocarcinoma.

The V call is TRBV15, the J call TRBJ2-7, with TRBD1 matching 9 bases. The germline V gene has CDR1 LNHNV and CDR2 YYDKDF (reference sequence). This CDR3 is built from 14 residues. V lost 0 bases, J lost 4 bases, and 1 base stayed unmatched. CDR3 DNA: TGTGCCACCAGCAGAGAGACAGGGGGATACGAGCAGTACTTC. It yields the protein CATSRETGGYEQYF.

The J gene is TRBJ2-2, the V gene TRBV11-3, with D perhaps TRBD2 (6 bases). Trimming took off 4 bases at V and 11 bases at J, with 17 bases between the two ends. The germline V gene has CDR1 SGHNT and CDR2 YENEEA. CDR3 size: 14 residues. The CDR3 coding sequence is TGTGCCAGCAGCTCCGAACCCCGGGACTCTGAGCTGTTTTTT. Amino acid sequence: CASSSEPRDSELFF.

A remark on this clone: Germline and junction disagree at one end, which may indicate a read error. Other DNA sequences in this sample translate to the same CDR3. This chain joins TRBV20-1 and TRBJ2-5, with TRBD2 as a possible D gene (6 bases). This CDR3 has 10 residues. The germline V gene encodes CDR1 DFQATT and CDR2 SNEGSKA (reference sequence). CDR3 in amino acids: CSATGETQYF. The CDR3 DNA reads TGCAGTGCTACGGGGGAGACTCAGTACTTC.

The chain employs TRBV7-8 and TRBJ2-7; 10 positions agree with TRBD1. The length of the CDR3 is 17 residues. Germline loops: CDR1 SGHVS, CDR2 FQNEAQ. With 5 bases clipped from V and 0 bases from J, the junction kept 10 bases outside the gene matches. The CDR3 spells CASSLTPGQGNSYEQYF. CDR3 in DNA: TGTGCCAGCAGCCTGACGCCGGGACAGGGGAACTCCTACGAGCAGTACTTC.

This chain joins TRBV30 and TRBJ1-5; D is unresolved. In germline, CDR1 is GTSNPN, CDR2 SVGIG (reference sequence). Deletions cut 2 bases from V and 0 bases from J, with 17 bases between. The CDR3 has 17 residues. In DNA form, the CDR3 reads TGTGCCTGGAGTCCTCGTATTTCCGCGAATAGCAATCAGCCCCAGCATTTT. This sequence encodes CAWSPRISANSNQPQHF.

This chain joins TRBV25-1 and TRBJ2-7; no clear D gene. The CDR3 is 14 amino acids. Germline V gene data show CDR1 as MGHDK and CDR2 as SYGVNS. Trimming took off 1 base at V and 5 bases at J, with 12 bases between the two ends. CDR3 in amino acids: CASSEWKVVDEQYF. The CDR3, as DNA: TGTGCCAGCAGTGAATGGAAGGTTGTGGACGAGCAGTACTTC.

The rearrangement joins TRBV9 to TRBJ2-1; possible D gene TRBD2, 6 bases. The germline gives CDR1 SGDLS, CDR2 YYNGEE. CDR3 length equals 15 residues. The ends were cut back, 0 bases at V and 8 bases at J, with 15 bases in the middle. CDR3 nucleotides: TGTGCCAGCAGCGTAGACGGGACTCAGTTGGATGAGCAGTTCTTC. This gives the protein CASSVDGTQLDEQFF.

The rearrangement joins TRBV27 to TRBJ2-2, with 12 positions matching TRBD2. CDR3 length equals 17 residues. The germline CDR1 and CDR2 sequences are MNHEY and SMNVEV (reference sequence). The V segment lost 7 bases and the J segment 0 bases; nucleotides outside the gene matches: 6. This CDR3 is CASTELAGGANTGELFF. In DNA form, the CDR3 reads TGTGCCAGCACCGAACTAGCGGGGGGCGCGAACACCGGGGAGCTGTTTTTT.

V usage is TRBV19 and J usage is TRBJ2-1; 9 nucleotides line up with TRBD2. V lost 8 bases to trimming and J lost 8 bases; unmatched junction nucleotides: 10. CDR3 length equals 14 residues. In germline, CDR1 is LNHDA, CDR2 SQIVND (reference sequence). The DNA for the CDR3 is TGTGCCAGTGATTTTAGCGGGAGTTTGGATGAGCAGTTCTTC. Its protein product is CASDFSGSLDEQFF.

The chain employs TRBV9 and TRBJ1-1; no definite D call. CDR1 is SGDLS and CDR2 is YYNGEE in the germline V gene. V was cut by 0 bases and J by 0 bases, with 3 bases left in between. This CDR3 has 13 residues. The CDR3 here is CASSVGMNTEAFF. In DNA form, the CDR3 reads TGTGCCAGCAGCGTAGGTATGAACACTGAAGCTTTCTTT.

This rearrangement joins TRBV5-6 to TRBJ1-5, with D tentatively TRBD1 (6 bases). Germline V lookup: CDR1 SGHDT, CDR2 YYEEEE. Trimming pared 4 bases from V and 5 bases from J, leaving 10 bases between. This CDR3 region has 13 residues. CDR3 DNA: TGTGCCAGCAGCCCGGGACAATATCAGCCCCAGCATTTT. Its protein is CASSPGQYQPQHF.

The chain joins TRBV30 to TRBJ1-2; D gene unclear. The length of the CDR3 is 12 residues. CDR1 and CDR2 from the germline V gene are GTSNPN and SVGIG (reference sequence). The ends were cut back, 4 bases at V and 7 bases at J, with 13 bases in the middle. The CDR3 bases are TGTGCCTGGAATAGGGATTCTAGTGGCTACACCTTC. Protein: CAWNRDSSGYTF.

The V and J genes are TRBV6-1 and TRBJ2-3, with D perhaps matching TRBD2 (5 bases). This CDR3 is 11 amino acids long. Trimming took 4 bases from V and 11 from J, leaving 10 bases between them. The germline CDR1 and CDR2 sequences are MNHNS and SASEGT. CDR3 in DNA: TGTGCCAGCAGTGCCCCGGGGAAGCAGTATTTT. This codes for CASSAPGKQYF.

The J gene is TRBJ1-5, the V gene TRBV30; no reliable D call. From germline, CDR1 is GTSNPN and CDR2 SVGIG (reference sequence). Trimming removed 3 bases at V and 1 base at J, with 10 bases between. CDR3 length: 14 amino acids. The CDR3 DNA reads TGTGCCTGGAGGTCCCAGGCGAGCAATCAGCCCCAGCATTTT. The encoded protein is CAWRSQASNQPQHF.

This chain links TRBV18 with TRBJ2-3; TRBD2 might be the D (5 bases). The V end was cut by 0 bases, the J end by 2 bases, with 12 bases between. The CDR3 extends over 16 amino acids. Germline lookup yields CDR1 KGHSH and CDR2 LQKENI. The CDR3 DNA reads TGTGCCAGCTCACCACCAGGGAGAGGACTCACAGATACGCAGTATTTT. Translated: CASSPPGRGLTDTQYF.

The V gene is TRBV6-4, the J gene TRBJ2-6; D is perhaps TRBD1 (5 bases). V lost 3 bases and J lost 4, with 13 bases in between. The CDR3 has 16 residues. CDR1 and CDR2 from the germline V gene are MRHNA and SNTAGT. The CDR3 region is CASSETVQIGANVLTF. DNA of the CDR3: TGTGCCAGCAGTGAGACAGTCCAAATAGGGGCCAACGTCCTGACTTTC.

The gene calls are TRBV6-1 and TRBJ2-3; perhaps D is TRBD1 or TRBD2 (7 bases each). CDR3 length equals 15 residues. Germline V gives CDR1 MNHNS, CDR2 SASEGT. Trimming pared 6 bases from V and 4 bases from J, leaving 17 bases between. CDR3 sequence (DNA): TGTGCCAGCAGATCCTACAGGGGAGGGTCAGATACGCAGTATTTT. This gives the protein CASRSYRGGSDTQYF.

This clone appeared a single time. The V and J genes are TRBV19 and TRBJ2-1; TRBD1 is a possible D gene (5 bases). The V gene's germline CDR1 is LNHDA and CDR2 SQIVND (reference sequence). With 7 bases removed from V and 3 bases from J, the gap between germline ends came to 16 bases. The CDR3 runs to 15 residues. The CDR3 bases are TGTGCCAGTACCCCTCAGGGCAACGACTACAATGAGCAGTTCTTC. This encodes CASTPQGNDYNEQFF.

This sequence joins TRBV29-1 and TRBJ1-1; D is possibly TRBD1 (5 bases). Germline loops: CDR1 SQVTM, CDR2 ANQGSEA. V lost 4 bases and J lost 0, with 12 bases in between. The CDR3 has 14 residues. Here the CDR3 reads CSVAWDPLNTEAFF. The CDR3 DNA reads TGCAGCGTTGCATGGGACCCTCTGAACACTGAAGCTTTCTTT.

The chain employs TRBV7-6 and TRBJ2-3; D possibly corresponds to TRBD2 (6 bases). V lost 2 bases and J 1 base, leaving 10 bases between the germline ends. The CDR3 loop spans 15 amino acids. The germline V gene encodes CDR1 SGHVS and CDR2 FNYEAQ. CDR3 protein: CASSLNVAGTDTQYF. Written as DNA, the CDR3 is TGTGCCAGCAGCTTAAATGTAGCGGGCACAGATACGCAGTATTTT.

This clone was observed a handful of times. This sequence joins TRBV18 and TRBJ2-1; 10 nucleotides line up with TRBD1. Looked up from germline, CDR1 is KGHSH and CDR2 is LQKENI. V shed 4 bases and J 9 bases; nucleotides not matched to a gene: 6. This CDR3 comprises 14 residues. The CDR3 sequence is CASSLRDRGGEQFF. CDR3 nucleotides: TGTGCCAGCTCACTCCGGGACAGGGGAGGTGAGCAGTTCTTC.

The table lists this clone with a count of one. This sequence joins TRBV7-9 and TRBJ2-5; no clear D. In germline, CDR1 is SEHNR, CDR2 FQNEAQ (reference sequence). CDR3 length: 13 residues. Trimming stripped 2 bases from V and 4 bases from J, with 8 bases between. The CDR3 region is CASSLPVGETQYF. The CDR3 DNA is TGTGCCAGCAGCTTACCTGTGGGAGAGACCCAGTACTTC.

The chain links TRBV6-1 to TRBJ2-1; 12 bases line up with TRBD2. CDR1 MNHNS and CDR2 SASEGT come from the germline V gene. This CDR3 spans 15 amino acids. V shed 7 bases and J 5 bases; nucleotides not matched to a gene: 6. The CDR3 sequence: CASISGLAGNNEQFF. CDR3 nucleotide sequence: TGTGCCAGCATTTCAGGACTAGCGGGAAACAATGAGCAGTTCTTC.

This chain connects TRBV2 to TRBJ1-1, with D unresolved. Between the trimmed V and J ends, which lost 8 bases and 0 bases, there was a span of 10 bases. From germline, CDR1 is SNHLY and CDR2 FYNNEI. This CDR3 has 13 amino acids. CDR3 nucleotide sequence: TGTGCCAGCGGCTTAACGGTGAACACTGAAGCTTTCTTT. Protein sequence: CASGLTVNTEAFF. The variable domain in full, with the rest retrieved from reference TRBV2 and TRBJ1-1, is EPEVTQTPSHQVTQMGQEVILRCVPISNHLYFYWYRQILGQKVEFLVSFYNNEISEKSEIFDDQFSVERPDGSNFTLKIRSTKLEDSAMYFCASGLTVNTEAFFGQGTRLTVV.